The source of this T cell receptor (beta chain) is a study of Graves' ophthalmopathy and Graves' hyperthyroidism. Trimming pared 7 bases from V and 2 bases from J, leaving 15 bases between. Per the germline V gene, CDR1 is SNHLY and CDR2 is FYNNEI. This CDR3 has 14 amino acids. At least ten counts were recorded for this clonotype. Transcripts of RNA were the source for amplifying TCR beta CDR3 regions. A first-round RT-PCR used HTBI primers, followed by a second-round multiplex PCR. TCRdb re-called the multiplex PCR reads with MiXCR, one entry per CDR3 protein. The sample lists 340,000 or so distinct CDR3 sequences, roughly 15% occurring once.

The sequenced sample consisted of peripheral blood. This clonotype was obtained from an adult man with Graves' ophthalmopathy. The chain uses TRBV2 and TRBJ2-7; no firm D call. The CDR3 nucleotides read TGTGCCAGCAAGCCCCCGGCGGTTACCTACGAGCAGTACTTC. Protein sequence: CASKPPAVTYEQYF.